Listed below are T cell receptor beta chains from one sample, sequenced in a study of T cell responses to AZD1222 COVID-19 vaccine. The data were produced by immunoSEQ multiplex PCR, yet TCRdb's version contains in-frame clones alone and is incomplete. The sample has 95,000 to 100,000 clones, about four fifths seen once. The starting material was peripheral blood, obtained 28 days after the second AZD1222 dose. The receptors derive from an adult who received the AZD1222 COVID-19 vaccine. The CDR3 runs from the conserved cysteine through the conserved F or W. Each record gives: D gene, clone size, V gene, J gene, CDR3 protein, CDR3 DNA. D genes are given only for firm matches. Clone size, where shown, is once, few, many, or a class for clones that have expanded.

>NA|NA|TRBV16|TRBJ1-5
CASSQGDLNQPQHF
TGTGCCAGCAGCCAAGGAGACCTCAATCAGCCCCAGCATTTT
>TRBD1|NA|TRBV6-1|TRBJ1-1
CASSEPGTGYTEAFF
TGTGCCAGCAGTGAGCCCGGGACAGGGTACACTGAAGCTTTCTTT
>NA|NA|TRBV4-1|TRBJ2-6
CASSQGPSGANVLTF
TGCGCCAGCAGCCAAGGTCCTTCTGGGGCCAACGTCCTGACTTTC
>NA|NA|TRBV4-1|TRBJ2-2
CASSLWAAEAGELFF
TGCGCCAGCAGCCTGTGGGCCGCGGAGGCCGGGGAGCTGTTTTTT
>NA|NA|TRBV6-5|TRBJ1-2
CASSYERTAVGYTF
TGTGCCAGCAGTTATGAGAGGACCGCAGTTGGCTACACCTTC
>NA|NA|TRBV24-1|TRBJ2-3
CATSDSGGTDTQYF
TGTGCCACCAGTGATTCCGGGGGCACAGATACGCAGTATTTT
>NA|NA|TRBV28|TRBJ1-3
CASSQLGGSGNTIYF
TGTGCCAGCAGTCAGCTTGGGGGCTCTGGAAACACCATATATTTT
>NA|NA|TRBV24-1|TRBJ2-7
CATSNRGEQYF
TGTGCCACCAGTAACCGGGGCGAGCAGTACTTC
>TRBD2|NA|TRBV27|TRBJ2-3
CASSALAGPDTQYF
TGTGCCAGTTCTGCGCTAGCGGGTCCGGATACGCAGTATTTT
>TRBD1|NA|TRBV27|TRBJ1-2
CASSRDRVAYGYTF
TGTGCCAGCAGCCGAGACAGGGTGGCCTATGGCTACACCTTC
>NA|NA|TRBV6-6|TRBJ1-1
CASSFQAEAFF
TGTGCCAGCAGTTTCCAGGCTGAAGCTTTCTTT
>TRBD1|NA|TRBV5-1|TRBJ2-2
CASSLAGQGRAGELFF
TGCGCCAGCAGCTTGGCCGGACAGGGAAGGGCCGGGGAGCTGTTTTTT
>TRBD1|NA|TRBV5-4|TRBJ1-6
CASSGPGQNNSPLHF
TGTGCCAGCAGCGGTCCGGGACAGAATAATTCACCCCTCCACTTT
>NA|NA|TRBV5-1|TRBJ1-2
CASSLVPGNPNYGYTF
TGCGCCAGCAGCTTGGTGCCGGGAAACCCGAACTATGGCTACACCTTC
>NA|few|TRBV6-2/TRBV6-3|TRBJ1-5
CASSYSFRVGNQPQHF
TGTGCCAGCAGTTACTCGTTCAGGGTTGGGAATCAGCCCCAGCATTTT
>NA|NA|TRBV29-1|TRBJ1-2
CSVEDSESYTF
TGCAGCGTTGAAGATAGTGAATCCTACACCTTC
>NA|few|TRBV6-2/TRBV6-3|TRBJ1-1
CASSYEGAGTEAFF
TGTGCCAGCAGTTACGAAGGGGCAGGGACTGAAGCTTTCTTT
>TRBD2|once|TRBV7-2|TRBJ2-5
CASSLRTSGSGETQYF
TGTGCCAGCAGCCTCAGGACTAGCGGGAGTGGAGAGACCCAGTACTTC
>TRBD2|NA|TRBV7-8|TRBJ2-2
CASSHRTSGYNTGELFF
TGTGCCAGCAGCCACAGGACTAGCGGATATAACACCGGGGAGCTGTTTTTT
>NA|NA|TRBV9|TRBJ1-1
CASSTRQDRVNTEAFF
TGTGCCAGCAGCACCCGACAGGACCGAGTGAACACTGAAGCTTTCTTT
>NA|NA|TRBV27|TRBJ1-5
CASSFSGENQPQHF
TGTGCCAGCAGTTTTTCAGGGGAAAATCAGCCCCAGCATTTT
>TRBD2|once|TRBV6-5|TRBJ2-4
CASTPTSGKNIQYF
TGTGCCAGCACCCCGACTAGCGGAAAAAACATTCAGTACTTC
>NA|NA|TRBV6-5|TRBJ1-1
CASSSRAGAGTEAFF
TGTGCCAGCAGTTCCCGGGCGGGGGCAGGCACTGAAGCTTTCTTT
>NA|once|TRBV19|TRBJ1-2
CASTRVGVGGYTF
TGTGCCAGTACCAGGGTTGGGGTTGGTGGCTACACCTTC
>NA|NA|TRBV24-1|TRBJ2-3
CATSDARHTQYF
TGTGCCACCAGTGATGCCCGCCATACGCAGTATTTT
>TRBD2|NA|TRBV29-1|TRBJ2-7
CSVRLAGVYEQYF
TGCAGCGTGAGACTAGCGGGCGTCTACGAGCAGTACTTC
>NA|NA|TRBV6-5|TRBJ1-2
CASSNREMDGYTF
TGTGCCAGCAGCAACAGGGAAATGGATGGCTACACCTTC
>NA|NA|TRBV5-1|TRBJ1-2
CASSPDGVAETYTF
TGCGCCAGCAGCCCCGACGGGGTTGCAGAAACTTACACCTTC
>NA|NA|TRBV5-1|TRBJ2-2
CASSVDGSTGELFF
TGCGCCAGCAGCGTCGACGGGAGCACCGGGGAGCTGTTTTTT
>NA|NA|TRBV9|TRBJ1-6
CASSLVNSPLHF
TGTGCCAGCAGCTTAGTGAATTCACCCCTCCACTTT
>TRBD2|NA|TRBV6-5|TRBJ2-7
CASNAGTNYEQYF
TGTGCCAGTAACGCCGGGACTAACTACGAGCAGTACTTC
>NA|NA|TRBV5-1|TRBJ1-5
CASSLEGGNQPQHF
TGCGCCAGCAGCTTGGAAGGGGGCAATCAGCCCCAGCATTTT
>TRBD1|once|TRBV5-1|TRBJ2-1
CASSLWTGAIGQFF
TGCGCCAGCAGCTTGTGGACAGGGGCTATAGGGCAGTTCTTC
>NA|NA|TRBV2|TRBJ2-7
CASNPLRDGSYEQYF
TGTGCCAGCAACCCTCTCCGGGACGGCTCCTACGAGCAGTACTTC
>NA|NA|TRBV5-1|TRBJ1-2
CASSLGGADYGYTF
TGCGCCAGCAGCCTCGGAGGGGCGGACTATGGCTACACCTTC
>NA|once|TRBV6-6|TRBJ1-3
CASRDGSGNTIYF
TGTGCCAGCCGCGATGGGTCTGGAAACACCATATATTTT
>TRBD2|NA|TRBV11-1|TRBJ2-5
CASSFWREGQETQYF
TGTGCCAGCAGCTTCTGGCGGGAGGGCCAAGAGACCCAGTACTTC
>NA|NA|TRBV4-3|TRBJ1-4
CASSQEGEKLFF
TGCGCCAGCAGCCAAGAGGGCGAAAAACTGTTTTTT
>NA|NA|TRBV24-1|TRBJ2-3
CATSERFTDTQYF
TGTGCCACCAGTGAACGATTCACAGATACGCAGTATTTT
>NA|NA|TRBV7-9|TRBJ2-5
CASSSTSTRETQYF
TGTGCCAGCAGCTCTACTTCCACGCGGGAGACCCAGTACTTC
>NA|NA|TRBV29-1|TRBJ2-1
CSVPNTSSYNEQFF
TGCAGCGTTCCAAACACCAGCTCCTACAATGAGCAGTTCTTC
>NA|NA|TRBV6-5|TRBJ1-1
CASSYRQAPGAFF
TGTGCCAGCAGTTACCGACAGGCCCCGGGGGCTTTCTTT
>NA|once|TRBV6-5|TRBJ1-2
CASSYAGSGGYTF
TGTGCCAGCAGTTATGCAGGGTCGGGTGGCTACACCTTC
>TRBD2|few|TRBV5-4|TRBJ2-5
CASRSSGGPGETQYF
TGTGCCAGCAGGTCTAGCGGGGGGCCGGGGGAGACCCAGTACTTC
>NA|NA|TRBV14|TRBJ2-7
CASRPTGRNYEQYF
TGTGCCAGCAGACCTACGGGACGTAACTACGAGCAGTACTTC
>TRBD1|few|TRBV9|TRBJ1-1
CASIDRVTGKAFF
TGTGCCAGCATCGACAGGGTTACGGGGAAAGCTTTCTTT
>TRBD1|NA|TRBV7-2|TRBJ2-7
CASSLGTGTYEQYF
TGTGCCAGCAGCTTGGGGACAGGGACCTACGAGCAGTACTTC
>NA|NA|TRBV9|TRBJ2-3
CASSVSLTDTQYF
TGTGCCAGCAGCGTATCCCTCACAGATACGCAGTATTTT
>TRBD1|NA|TRBV7-2|TRBJ1-1
CASSATPRGMNTEAFF
TGTGCCAGCAGCGCGACCCCCAGGGGGATGAACACTGAAGCTTTCTTT
>TRBD1|NA|TRBV7-2|TRBJ2-2
CASSHRDRAGELFF
TGTGCCAGCAGTCACCGGGACAGGGCCGGGGAGCTGTTTTTT
>NA|NA|TRBV5-1|TRBJ1-1
CASSLVGQLNTEAFF
TGCGCCAGCAGCTTGGTAGGACAGCTGAACACTGAAGCTTTCTTT
>NA|once|TRBV5-4|TRBJ1-2
CASSPGQTTNYGYTF
TGTGCCAGCAGTCCAGGACAGACCACTAACTATGGCTACACCTTC
>NA|NA|TRBV11-2|TRBJ2-7
CASSFSFSGEHPYEQYF
TGTGCCAGCAGCTTTTCGTTTTCGGGCGAACACCCCTACGAGCAGTACTTC
>TRBD2|NA|TRBV27|TRBJ2-7
CASSRRLAGTYEQYF
TGTGCCAGCAGTAGACGACTAGCGGGAACCTACGAGCAGTACTTC
>NA|NA|TRBV6-5|TRBJ1-1
CASASPGATEAFF
TGTGCCAGCGCCAGTCCTGGGGCCACTGAAGCTTTCTTT
>NA|few|TRBV4-2|TRBJ2-1
CASSQDADTLPPNEQFF
TGTGCCAGCAGCCAGGATGCAGACACACTCCCGCCGAATGAGCAGTTCTTC
>NA|NA|TRBV6-2/TRBV6-3|TRBJ1-1
CASSWTELEAFF
TGTGCCAGCAGTTGGACGGAGCTAGAAGCTTTCTTT
>NA|few|TRBV19|TRBJ1-6
CASSLGDSPLHF
TGTGCCAGTAGTCTGGGGGATTCACCCCTCCACTTT